These T cell receptor beta chains were read from a single sample in a study of blood T cell repertoires in COVID-19. Here immunoSEQ multiplex PCR was the method, and the copy in TCRdb shows in-frame clones only, minus some. Found here are 250,000 to 350,000 clones, around 86% of them singletons; the top ten hold 2.1%. The sequenced material came from peripheral blood. Receptors were obtained from a woman aged 30 to 39 who had recovered from COVID-19. The CDR3 runs from the conserved cysteine through the conserved F or W. The D gene is left open where the match is weak. Only part of the rows carry a size: once, few, many, or a class if the clone is expanded.

clone size	V gene	D gene	J gene	CDR3 DNA	CDR3 protein
.	TRBV5-1	.	TRBJ2-2	TGCGCCAGCACCCGGTGGAGGAATGGCACCGGGGAGCTGTTTTTT	CASTRWRNGTGELFF
.	TRBV2	.	TRBJ1-1	TGTGCCAGCAGTACCGACAGGTCGAAGGCTTTCTTT	CASSTDRSKAFF
.	TRBV24-1	.	TRBJ2-1	TGTGCCACCAAGGGACTTACTAACCGCAACAATGAGCAGTTCTTC	CATKGLTNRNNEQFF
few	TRBV6-6	.	TRBJ2-3	TGTGCCGGACACAGGGATCTCGGAGATACGCAGTATTTT	CAGHRDLGDTQYF
.	TRBV15	.	TRBJ1-1	TGTGCCACCAGCAGCGGTGGACAGTGGGACACTGAAGCTTTCTTT	CATSSGGQWDTEAFF
once	TRBV10-1	.	TRBJ2-2	TGCGCCAGCAGTGAGGGAGGGGGCGCGGACACCGGGGAGCTGTTTTTT	CASSEGGGADTGELFF
once	TRBV6-5	.	TRBJ1-2	TGTGCCAGCAGCCGATTAGCGGGGAGAATAGGCTACACCTTC	CASSRLAGRIGYTF
.	TRBV28	TRBD2	TRBJ2-1	TGTGCCAGCTGTAACTCGGCGGGGGGGTCTGAGCAGTTCTTC	CASCNSAGGSEQFF
.	TRBV9	TRBD2	TRBJ2-1	TGTGCCAGCAGCCCTAGCGGGAGTGGGTACAATGAGCAGTTCTTC	CASSPSGSGYNEQFF
.	TRBV5-5	.	TRBJ1-1	TGTGCCAGCGAGTTCCAGGGTTGGGGGGTACGGAGGTTAAACACTGAAGCTTTCTTT	CASEFQGWGVRRLNTEAFF
.	TRBV6-6	TRBD2	TRBJ2-1	TGTGCCAGCAGCCACATTCTAGCGGCCAATGAGCAGTTCTTC	CASSHILAANEQFF
.	TRBV2	.	TRBJ2-1	TGTGCCAGCAGGGGTGCTAGCGACTCCTACAATGAGCAGTTCTTC	CASRGASDSYNEQFF
.	TRBV5-1	TRBD2	TRBJ2-6	TGCGCCAGCAGCTTGTACCTAGCGGGACAATACTCTGGGGCCAACGTCCTGACTTTC	CASSLYLAGQYSGANVLTF
.	TRBV5-1	.	TRBJ1-6	TGCGCCAGCAGCTTGAACTCTGGTCAGGGGAATTCACCCCTCCACTTT	CASSLNSGQGNSPLHF
.	TRBV7-9	TRBD1	TRBJ2-3	TGTGCCAGCAGCTTAAGGGGGGACAGGGGGTCAGATACGCAGTATTTT	CASSLRGDRGSDTQYF
.	TRBV13	.	TRBJ2-1	TGTGCCAGCAGCTTATCTGGCGAGCAGTTCTTC	CASSLSGEQFF
.	TRBV19	TRBD1	TRBJ2-6	TGTGCCAGTAACCCCGGGGACAGGCTCCTCTGGGGCAACGTCCTGACTTTC	CASNPGDRLLWGNVLTF
.	TRBV5-4	TRBD1	TRBJ1-6	TGTGCCAGCAGCAGCCGGGACAGGATTAATTCACCCCTCCACTTT	CASSSRDRINSPLHF
.	TRBV5-1	.	TRBJ2-1	TGCGCCAGCAGCTCGCAGGACAGTTACAATGAGCAGTTCTTC	CASSSQDSYNEQFF
once	TRBV4-3	TRBD2	TRBJ2-5	TGCGCCAGCAGCCCCGGACTAGCGGGAGGGTTCAGGGAGACCCAGTACTTC	CASSPGLAGGFRETQYF
.	TRBV4-2	TRBD2	TRBJ2-1	TGTGCCAGCAGCCAAGCCAGCGGGAGTAACGACAATGAGCAGTTCTTC	CASSQASGSNDNEQFF
.	TRBV19	.	TRBJ1-6	TGTGCCAGTAGTATGAGCGGAGGGGCCGGCTCCTATAATTCACCCCTCCACTTT	CASSMSGGAGSYNSPLHF
.	TRBV19	.	TRBJ2-2	TGTGCCAGTAGTATCTCAGGGGCAGGGGAGCTGTTTTTT	CASSISGAGELFF
.	TRBV28	.	TRBJ2-5	TGTGCCAGCAGTCCCCGAGGAGACCGGGAGACCCAGTACTTC	CASSPRGDRETQYF
.	TRBV4-2	TRBD1	TRBJ2-2	TGTGCCAGCAGCCAATCGGGACAGGGGAACACCGGGGAGCTGTTTTTT	CASSQSGQGNTGELFF
.	TRBV27	.	TRBJ1-5	TGTGCCAGCAGTTTTGGACAGTCCAATCAGCCCCAGCATTTT	CASSFGQSNQPQHF
.	TRBV7-6	TRBD1	TRBJ2-1	TGTGCCAGCAGCCTTGGACAGGGTGGATCCTACAATGAGCAGTTCTTC	CASSLGQGGSYNEQFF
.	TRBV4-1	.	TRBJ2-3	TGCGCCAGCAGCCAAGTTGGGACAAGCACAGATACGCAGTATTTT	CASSQVGTSTDTQYF
.	TRBV7-6	.	TRBJ2-2	TGTGCCAGCAGCTTAGGTGCGGCAGCCTCGAACACCGGGGAGCTGTTTTTT	CASSLGAAASNTGELFF
.	TRBV18	.	TRBJ2-1	TGTGCCAGCTCACCGGGTCTAGATTATGAGCAGTTCTTC	CASSPGLDYEQFF
once	TRBV13	TRBD2	TRBJ2-7	TGTGCCAGCAGCTTGGGAAGCGGGAGGGCCACCTACGAGCAGTACTTC	CASSLGSGRATYEQYF
.	TRBV6-4	.	TRBJ2-5	TGTGCCAGCAGCCTTTTTGCAGGGTATGAGACCCAGTACTTC	CASSLFAGYETQYF
.	TRBV27	.	TRBJ1-6	TGTGCCAGCAGTTTATCTTCGCGTGAAGGGAGCTCCTATAATTCACCCCTCCACTTT	CASSLSSREGSSYNSPLHF
.	TRBV6-5	.	TRBJ2-3	TGTGCCAGCAGCATGACTAGATCCCACACAGATACGCAGTATTTT	CASSMTRSHTDTQYF
.	TRBV12-3/TRBV12-4	TRBD2	TRBJ2-7	TGTGCCAGCAGTCCTAGCGGGAGCTACGAGCAGTACTTC	CASSPSGSYEQYF
.	TRBV28	.	TRBJ1-2	TGTGCCAGCAGTGACGCCGGGGAGCACACGTATGGCTACACCTTC	CASSDAGEHTYGYTF
few	TRBV27	.	TRBJ2-7	TGTGCCAGCAGTTTATCGGGCCAGGGGGGCTACGAGCAGTACTTC	CASSLSGQGGYEQYF